A single sample is the source of the 20 T cell receptor beta chains below, sequenced in a study of metastatic and nonmetastatic thyroid tumors. Thyroid surgery took place with no prior treatment in any patient. TCRdb called clones again from the PCR reads with MiXCR. Of 30,000 to 45,000 clones in the sample, under 30% are singletons; the top ten hold 11%. Specimen: blood. These receptors originate from a male donor with papillary thyroid cancer or a benign thyroid nodule (not recorded which). Some clones in this sample may be carry-over from other donors' samples.

Regarding this clone: Mismatch with germline at one junction end may stem from a read error. The chain links TRBV6-2 or TRBV6-3 to TRBJ1-5, with D possibly being TRBD1 (5 bases). This CDR3 has 17 residues. Germline V lookup: CDR1 MNHEY, CDR2 SVGEGT. The CDR3 DNA reads as TGTGCCAGCGGTTACTCCTCACAGGTCCTGGTGTGGCAGCCCCAGCATTTT. Translation gives CASGYSSQVLVWQPQHF.

The genes are TRBV5-1 and TRBJ2-1; possibly TRBD2 for D (6 bases). The CDR3 sequence is 14 residues long. Looked up from germline, CDR1 is SGHRS and CDR2 is YFSETQ. Trimming removed 2 bases at V and 6 bases at J, with 12 bases between. The CDR3 here is CASSFSGDPNEQFF. In DNA, the CDR3 is TGCGCCAGCAGCTTTAGCGGAGACCCCAATGAGCAGTTCTTC.

As concerns this clone: The CDR3 does not end in the conserved phenylalanine or tryptophan, so this is likely a read error. The same CDR3 is also encoded by other DNA sequences in this sample. The chain uses TRBV20-1 and TRBJ2-7, with D possibly TRBD2 on 7 matching bases. This CDR3 is 20 amino acids long. V dropped 0 bases and J dropped 5 bases, with 32 bases sitting between them. CDR1 and CDR2 from the germline V gene are DFQATT and SNEGSKA (reference sequence). In DNA form, the CDR3 reads TGCAGTGCTAGAGATGAGGGGGGGTCAACCAAAGGTGGGTTTATCCACGAGCAGTACTCC. Translated, it gives CSARDEGGSTKGGFIHEQYS.

This clone was observed at least ten times. The genes are TRBV5-1 and TRBJ2-3; D is uncertain. Per germline, CDR1 SGHRS and CDR2 YFSETQ. V lost 1 base and J 2 bases, leaving 8 bases between the germline ends. This CDR3 has 14 residues. The CDR3 DNA reads as TGCGCCAGCAGCTTGTTGTCCAACACAGATACGCAGTATTTT. It yields the protein CASSLLSNTDTQYF.

At least ten counts were recorded for this clone. The missing conserved phenylalanine or tryptophan at the end of this CDR3 makes a read error likely. J is TRBJ1-2 and V is TRBV6-5; possibly TRBD1 for D (6 bases). Germline V gene sequence: CDR1 MNHEY, CDR2 SVGAGI. The V end lost 2 bases, the J end lost 10 bases, and 26 bases lay between the germline ends. CDR3 length: 17 residues. CDR3 nucleotides: TGTGCCAGCAGTTACACAACGGGTCAGGGGCGCACAACGGACTACACCCTC. It codes for CASSYTTGQGRTTDYTL.

This clone is categorized as medium-sized (0.01 to 0.1%). The CDR3 region has the DNA TGCGCCAGCAGCTTGGAAAGGCAGGGGGCAGATGGCTACACCTTC. It encodes CASSLERQGADGYTF. The V gene is TRBV5-1, the J gene TRBJ1-2; 8 bases agree with TRBD1. This CDR3 has 15 amino acids. V shed 0 bases, J shed 6 bases, and the junction held 7 bases outside the gene matches. CDR1 and CDR2 (germline): SGHRS, YFSETQ. Looking up the rest from reference TRBV5-1 and TRBJ1-2 gives the full variable domain: KAGVTQTPRYLIKTRGQQVTLSCSPISGHRSVSWYQQTPGQGLQFLFEYFSETQRNKGNFPGRFSGRQFSNSRSEMNVSTLELGDSALYLCASSLERQGADGYTFGSGTRLTVV.

The sample holds many counts of this clone. Here the CDR3 reads CASSPPGVEGYTF. CDR3 nucleotide sequence: TGTGCCAGCTCACCACCGGGGGTGGAGGGCTACACCTTC. The V call is TRBV18, the J call TRBJ1-2, with TRBD1 as a possible D gene (5 bases). CDR1 is KGHSH, CDR2 LQKENI, per germline. Trimming pared 0 bases from V and 8 bases from J, leaving 10 bases between. The CDR3 is 13 residues long.

This chain joins TRBV11-2 and TRBJ1-3; 10 nucleotides line up with TRBD1. Unmatched junction bases numbered 10, after V lost 5 bases and J lost 3 bases. Germline values: CDR1 SGHAT, CDR2 FQNNGV. The CDR3 is 17 residues long. The CDR3 is CASSPPGQGRSGNTIYF. DNA for the CDR3: TGTGCCAGCAGCCCTCCGGGACAGGGGAGGAGTGGAAACACCATATATTTT.

The rearrangement links TRBV5-1 to TRBJ1-2; TRBD1 matches 8 bases. Germline values: CDR1 SGHRS, CDR2 YFSETQ. The CDR3 spans 14 residues. V gave up 0 bases and J gave up 5 bases; unmatched junction bases: 3. The CDR3: CASSLGTGPYGYTF. In DNA form, the CDR3 reads TGCGCCAGCAGCTTGGGGACAGGGCCTTATGGCTACACCTTC. Filled out from reference TRBV5-1 and TRBJ1-2, the complete variable domain reads KAGVTQTPRYLIKTRGQQVTLSCSPISGHRSVSWYQQTPGQGLQFLFEYFSETQRNKGNFPGRFSGRQFSNSRSEMNVSTLELGDSALYLCASSLGTGPYGYTFGSGTRLTVV.

The J gene is TRBJ1-1, the V gene TRBV3-1; D is uncertain. Germline V CDR1 and CDR2: LGHDT, YNNKEL (reference sequence). Deletions cut 4 bases from V and 5 bases from J, with 11 bases between. This CDR3 spans 13 amino acids. The CDR3 DNA reads as TGTGCCAGCAGCCTACAGTCCGGGACTGAAGCTTTCTTT. It encodes CASSLQSGTEAFF.

This clone has ten or more counts. The J gene is TRBJ1-6, the V gene TRBV18; D uncertain. Per germline, CDR1 KGHSH and CDR2 LQKENI. V was shortened by 2 bases and J by 7 bases, with 9 bases between the two germline ends. This CDR3 has 14 residues. The CDR3 is CASSPEGSNSPLHF. DNA for the CDR3: TGTGCCAGCTCACCAGAGGGATCCAATTCACCCCTCCACTTT.

This clone has at least ten counts. No conserved phenylalanine or tryptophan is present at the end of the CDR3, so a read error is the likely explanation. Because the CDR3's place on the DNA is in doubt, the DNA is left out and the CDR3 is given as listed by TCRdb. This chain connects TRBV28 to TRBJ1-1; the table assigns TRBD1, which was not confirmed against the DNA. CDR1 and CDR2 (germline): MDHEN, SYDVKM. The CDR3 length equals 11 residues, ends included. The CDR3: CASSTGNRDWI.

The CDR3 nucleotides read TGCGCCAGCAGCTTCCGGGAGGCTACTAATGAAAAACTGTTTTTT. Translating gives CASSFREATNEKLFF. This rearrangement joins TRBV4-1 to TRBJ1-4; no clear D. In germline, CDR1 is MGHRA, CDR2 YSYEKL. Deletions cut 5 bases from V and 2 bases from J, with 12 bases between. The CDR3 sequence is 15 residues long.

The chain has TRBV7-2 and TRBJ2-7; 12 bases are a match to TRBD2. V shed 0 bases, J shed 12 bases, and the junction held 12 bases outside the gene matches. The CDR3 contains 16 residues. Germline CDR1 SGHTA, CDR2 FQGNSA. The CDR3 DNA is TGTGCCAGCAGCTTAGCCCCCCGACTAGCGGGAGTCGGTGCGTACTTC. Protein product: CASSLAPRLAGVGAYF. The variable domain in full, with the rest retrieved from reference TRBV7-2 and TRBJ2-7, is GAGVSQSPSNKVTEKGKDVELRCDPISGHTALYWYRQSLGQGLEFLIYFQGNSAPDKSGLPSDRFSAERTGGSVSTLTIQRTQQEDSAVYLCASSLAPRLAGVGAYFGPGTRLTVT.

This clone has a handful of counts. J is TRBJ1-5 and V is TRBV6-2 or TRBV6-3; D ambiguous. In germline, CDR1 is MNHEY, CDR2 SVGEGT. The ends were cut back, 6 bases at V and 1 base at J, with 16 bases in the middle. This CDR3 is 16 amino acids long. The CDR3 sequence is CASRTRRLGSNQPQHF. The CDR3 region has the DNA TGTGCCAGCAGAACAAGACGTTTAGGGAGCAATCAGCCCCAGCATTTT.

The table lists this clone with many counts. The rearrangement links TRBV12-3 or TRBV12-4 to TRBJ1-3; 9 positions agree with TRBD1. The CDR3 is made up of 19 amino acids. The V segment lost 3 bases and the J segment 4 bases; nucleotides outside the gene matches: 16. CDR3 bases: TGTGCCAGCAGTTTTGGTCCGGGACAGGGATTTTTATCAGGAAACACCATATATTTT. Translation: CASSFGPGQGFLSGNTIYF.

As for this clone: This specimen includes other DNA sequences encoding the same CDR3. The rearrangement joins TRBV20-1 to TRBJ2-1, with D possibly TRBD2 on 6 matching bases. This CDR3 has 16 residues. V was shortened by 5 bases and J by 0 bases, with 17 bases between the two germline ends. CDR1 DFQATT and CDR2 SNEGSKA come from the germline V gene (reference sequence). CDR3 protein: CSAWGGGRDSYNEQFF. The DNA for the CDR3 is TGCAGTGCTTGGGGTGGAGGGCGGGACTCCTACAATGAGCAGTTCTTC.

CDR3: CSARGVDQPQHF. In nucleotides, the CDR3 is TGCAGTGCTCGCGGAGTTGATCAGCCCCAGCATTTT. This rearrangement joins TRBV20-1 to TRBJ1-5; no definite D call. Germline assignment: CDR1 DFQATT and CDR2 SNEGSKA (reference sequence). V lost 5 bases and J 5 bases, leaving 10 bases between the germline ends. CDR3 length: 12 amino acids.

This clone occurred many times. The V and J genes are TRBV2 and TRBJ2-2, with D tentatively TRBD1 (6 bases). V was pared by 7 bases and J by 0 bases, with 15 bases between. The CDR3 runs to 16 residues. Looked up from germline, CDR1 is SNHLY and CDR2 is FYNNEI. Written as DNA, the CDR3 is TGTGCCAGCAACCCCCAGGGGCTAGCGAACACCGGGGAGCTGTTTTTT. Its protein product is CASNPQGLANTGELFF.

The chain recombines TRBV6-1 with TRBJ2-3; D gene uncertain. CDR1 MNHNS and CDR2 SASEGT come from the germline V gene. V was pared by 5 bases and J by 2 bases, with 17 bases between. This CDR3 spans 16 amino acids. CDR3 DNA: TGTGCCAGCAGTCCGTCAAAAACCTCTAACACAGATACGCAGTATTTT. Translation gives CASSPSKTSNTDTQYF.